The 2 T cell receptor beta chains listed next were all sequenced from one sample in a study of shared clonotypes between healthy human individuals. TCRdb's copy holds only in-frame clones and misses some; the assay was immunoSEQ multiplex PCR. The table lists 2 million to 2.5 million clones, 90% to 96% of them singletons. Sequenced sample: naive CD4+ T cells sorted from blood. Subset meaning: CD45RA+ positively selected. The receptors here all came from a young man in good health.

As regards this clone: The same CDR3 is also encoded by other DNA sequences in this sample. The chain links TRBV4-1 to TRBJ1-5; D is possibly TRBD1 (5 bases). In germline, CDR1 is MGHRA, CDR2 YSYEKL. V lost 4 bases, J lost 0 bases, and 10 bases lay in between. The CDR3 has 15 amino acids. The CDR3 region is CASSLDTYSNQPQHF. In DNA, the CDR3 is TGCGCCAGCAGCCTGGACACTTATAGCAATCAGCCCCAGCATTTT.

The chain couples TRBV19 to TRBJ2-7; 7 positions match TRBD1. CDR1 and CDR2 (germline): LNHDA, SQIVND (reference sequence). J was trimmed by 2 bases and V by 7 bases; bases with no gene match: 8. The CDR3 is 14 residues long. The CDR3 DNA is TGTGCCAGTAAAGGGGACAGTGCAGCCTACGAGCAGTACTTC. It is translated as CASKGDSAAYEQYF.